Here is one T cell receptor beta chain with its context. As yet, its antigen is unknown. This sample was taken from a study of cytomegalovirus exposure and HLA in healthy donors. General observations from the study: A link between a missense DCLRE1C variant and TCR beta V- and J-gene trimming emerged from a later analysis.

The germline V gene encodes CDR1 KGHSH and CDR2 LQKENI. The junction had 7 bases not matched to a gene; V was cut back by 6 bases and J by 0 bases. The CDR3 loop spans 16 amino acids. A multiplex PCR was run with 60 Vbeta primers and 13 Jbeta primers. Produced via immunoSEQ multiplex PCR; TCRdb's table is partial and in-frame only. This table holds around 120,000 clones, about 83% found once. The genes are TRBV18 and TRBJ2-3; 9 bases agree with TRBD1. The origin of this receptor is a female donor in good health and CMV-seropositive. The specimen was PBMCs. CDR3 in amino acids: CASSQEQGASTDTQYF. CDR3 nucleotide sequence: TGTGCCAGCTCGCAAGAACAGGGGGCGAGCACAGATACGCAGTATTTT.